A single TCR beta chain is shown here with its context. The sample is drawn from a study of control samples from healthy donors and cancer patients. Method: immunoSEQ multiplex PCR; TCRdb's copy keeps in-frame clones and lacks some. The data show 100,000 to 150,000 clones, with 92% seen just once and approximately 2% held by the top ten. The CDR3 consists of 13 residues. V lost 3 bases, J lost 7 bases, and 4 bases stayed unmatched. The germline gives CDR1 SGHRS, CDR2 YFSETQ. The sequence was obtained from a woman aged 45-65 years in good health. The V and J genes are TRBV5-1 and TRBJ2-1; 7 bases agree with TRBD2. The sequenced sample consisted of blood. The CDR3 loop is CASSWEGLNEQFF. The CDR3 bases are TGCGCCAGCAGCTGGGAGGGCCTTAATGAGCAGTTCTTC.